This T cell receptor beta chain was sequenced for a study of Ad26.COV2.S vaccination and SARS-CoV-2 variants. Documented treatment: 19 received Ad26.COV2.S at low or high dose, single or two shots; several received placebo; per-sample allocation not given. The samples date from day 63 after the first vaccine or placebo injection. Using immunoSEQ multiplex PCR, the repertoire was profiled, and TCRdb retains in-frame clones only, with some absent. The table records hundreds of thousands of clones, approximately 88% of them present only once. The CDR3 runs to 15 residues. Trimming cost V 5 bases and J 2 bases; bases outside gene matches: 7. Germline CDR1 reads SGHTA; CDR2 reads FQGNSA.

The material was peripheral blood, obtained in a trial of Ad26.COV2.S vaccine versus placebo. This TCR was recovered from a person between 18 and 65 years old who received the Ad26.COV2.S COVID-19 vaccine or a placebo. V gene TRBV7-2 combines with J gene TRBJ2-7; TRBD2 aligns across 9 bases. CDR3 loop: CASSGGAGGPYEQYF. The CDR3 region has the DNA TGTGCCAGCAGCGGGGGAGCGGGGGGCCCCTACGAGCAGTACTTC.